These 18 T cell receptor beta chains originate from one sample sequenced in a study of cytomegalovirus exposure and HLA in healthy donors. Researchers ran the PCR with 60 Vbeta and 13 Jbeta primers. Repertoires were generated with immunoSEQ multiplex PCR, while TCRdb's copy carries only in-frame clones and drops some. The sample lists some 77,000 clones, almost 80% occurring once. Source material: PBMCs. The receptors come from a woman between 40 and 55 years old in good health and CMV-seropositive.

The chain joins TRBV2 to TRBJ1-2, with unresolved D. V was cut by 3 bases and J by 8 bases, with 4 bases left in between. The germline V gene encodes CDR1 SNHLY and CDR2 FYNNEI. The CDR3 is 10 residues long. CDR3 amino acids: CASSERGYTF. CDR3 DNA: TGTGCCAGCAGTGAGCGCGGCTACACCTTC. Full variable domain (missing parts from reference TRBV2 and TRBJ1-2): EPEVTQTPSHQVTQMGQEVILRCVPISNHLYFYWYRQILGQKVEFLVSFYNNEISEKSEIFDDQFSVERPDGSNFTLKIRSTKLEDSAMYFCASSERGYTFGSGTRLTVV.

The chain couples TRBV30 to TRBJ1-2; no firm D call. The CDR3 length is 13 residues. V lost 4 bases to trimming and J lost 7 bases, with 16 bases between them. In germline, CDR1 is GTSNPN, CDR2 SVGIG (reference sequence). CDR3 coding DNA: TGTGCCTGGACCGCCTTAGAGGGAAGTGGCTACACCTTC. This sequence encodes CAWTALEGSGYTF.

The J gene is TRBJ1-6, the V gene TRBV4-1; TRBD1 matches at 8 bases. CDR1 MGHRA and CDR2 YSYEKL come from the germline V gene. The CDR3 is 17 residues long. The V segment lost 2 bases and the J segment 10 bases; nucleotides outside the gene matches: 13. The CDR3 protein is CASSQIGGTGVGSPLHF. In DNA, the CDR3 is TGCGCCAGCAGCCAAATAGGGGGGACAGGCGTTGGATCACCCCTCCACTTT.

This clone was seen only once. The chain links TRBV5-1 to TRBJ2-7; D is perhaps TRBD1 (6 bases). Germline assignment: CDR1 SGHRS and CDR2 YFSETQ. The CDR3 is made up of 14 amino acids. Trimming took 4 bases from V and 2 from J, leaving 13 bases between them. The CDR3 here is CASSPPRTAYEQYF. The CDR3 DNA reads as TGCGCCAGCAGCCCTCCGCGGACAGCCTACGAGCAGTACTTC.

This chain links TRBV2 with TRBJ1-4; D unclear. Per the germline V gene, CDR1 is SNHLY and CDR2 is FYNNEI. The CDR3 spans 15 residues. With 4 bases removed from V and 5 bases from J, the gap between germline ends came to 14 bases. CDR3 DNA: TGTGCCAGCAGTGTGTCCCGGGGAAGGAATGAAAAACTGTTTTTT. It specifies CASSVSRGRNEKLFF.

The V call is TRBV15, the J call TRBJ1-2, with 8 bases fitting TRBD1. CDR1 and CDR2 (germline): LNHNV, YYDKDF (reference sequence). The CDR3 loop spans 14 amino acids. V trimming: 5 bases; J trimming: 4 bases; junction bases outside the gene matches: 6. CDR3 amino acids: CATSPTDRGYGYTF. The CDR3 DNA is TGTGCCACCAGCCCAACCGACAGGGGCTATGGCTACACCTTC. Full variable domain (missing parts from reference TRBV15 and TRBJ1-2): DAMVIQNPRYQVTQFGKPVTLSCSQTLNHNVMYWYQQKSSQAPKLLFHYYDKDFNNEADTPDNFQSRRPNTSFCFLDIRSPGLGDTAMYLCATSPTDRGYGYTFGSGTRLTVV.

The rearrangement uses TRBV7-8 and TRBJ2-7; D not resolved. Trimming shortened V by 5 bases and J by 2 bases, and 10 bases separated the two germline ends. This CDR3 spans 13 amino acids. CDR1 and CDR2 (germline): SGHVS, FQNEAQ. CDR3 sequence reads: CASSTQTTYEQYF. DNA of the CDR3: TGTGCCAGCAGCACCCAAACTACCTACGAGCAGTACTTC.

The chain has TRBV5-1 and TRBJ1-1, with a possible D match to TRBD1 (6 bases). CDR1 and CDR2 from the germline V gene are SGHRS and YFSETQ. This CDR3 has 16 amino acids. V was cut by 4 bases and J by 3 bases, with 19 bases left in between. The CDR3: CASSPQTGRRYTEAFF. The CDR3 DNA is TGCGCCAGCAGCCCTCAGACAGGCCGGCGGTACACTGAAGCTTTCTTT.

V usage is TRBV6-5 and J usage is TRBJ1-6; 8 bases fit TRBD1. CDR3 length equals 16 residues. Per the germline V gene, CDR1 is MNHEY and CDR2 is SVGAGI. The V segment lost 2 bases and the J segment 5 bases; nucleotides outside the gene matches: 5. The CDR3 nucleotides are TGTGCCAGCAGTTACCGGACAGGGAGTGATAATTCACCCCTCCACTTT. Translated, it gives CASSYRTGSDNSPLHF.

V gene TRBV5-4 combines with J gene TRBJ1-2; D is ambiguous. The CDR3 has 16 amino acids. Looked up from germline, CDR1 is SGHNT and CDR2 is YYREEE (reference sequence). The V and J ends lost 0 bases and 4 bases respectively, with 16 bases between them. The CDR3 nucleotides read TGTGCCAGCAGCTTGGCTTCGGCAGGAACAATCTATGGCTACACCTTC. Protein sequence: CASSLASAGTIYGYTF.

This clone was counted only a few times. V and J are TRBV19 and TRBJ1-2, with D possibly TRBD1 on 6 matching bases. This CDR3 is 15 amino acids long. The V gene's germline CDR1 is LNHDA and CDR2 SQIVND (reference sequence). The V gene lost 7 bases and the J gene lost 1 base, with 16 bases spanning the gap. The CDR3 is CASTPGDGFNYGYTF. The DNA of the CDR3 is TGTGCCAGTACCCCAGGGGACGGATTTAACTATGGCTACACCTTC.

This sequence joins TRBV15 and TRBJ2-7; a possible D gene is TRBD1 (5 bases). Per the germline V gene, CDR1 is LNHNV and CDR2 is YYDKDF (reference sequence). Between the trimmed V and J ends, which lost 3 bases and 0 bases, there was a span of 9 bases. This CDR3 is built from 14 residues. The CDR3 DNA is TGTGCCACCAGCAGGACGGACATCTCCTACGAGCAGTACTTC. Protein: CATSRTDISYEQYF.

The J gene is TRBJ2-1, the V gene TRBV30, with 10 positions matching TRBD2. There are 13 residues in the CDR3. Germline V gene data show CDR1 as GTSNPN and CDR2 as SVGIG (reference sequence). After removal of 4 bases from V and 4 bases from J, the junction contained 1 base not matched to a gene. The CDR3 DNA follows: TGTGCCTGGACTAGCGGGAGTTACAATGAGCAGTTCTTC. Translated: CAWTSGSYNEQFF.

The V and J genes are TRBV5-1 and TRBJ2-1; 7 nucleotides agree with TRBD1. The junction had 6 bases not matched to a gene; V was cut back by 8 bases and J by 7 bases. The germline CDR1 and CDR2 sequences are SGHRS and YFSETQ. The length of the CDR3 is 12 residues. CDR3 nucleotide sequence: TGCGCCAGTCTGACACAGGGGAATGAGCAGTTCTTC. Residues: CASLTQGNEQFF.

The chain recombines TRBV2 with TRBJ2-7; maybe TRBD2 (7 bases). CDR1 is SNHLY and CDR2 is FYNNEI in the germline V gene. Trimming removed 8 bases from V and 2 bases from J, with 13 bases in between. The CDR3 is made up of 13 amino acids. The CDR3 protein is CASGRGNTYEQYF. CDR3 coding DNA: TGTGCCAGCGGGAGGGGGAACACCTACGAGCAGTACTTC.

The J gene is TRBJ2-5, the V gene TRBV15; D might be TRBD1 (6 bases). The CDR3 spans 14 residues. CDR1 is LNHNV, CDR2 YYDKDF, per germline (reference sequence). Trimming pared 1 base from V and 2 bases from J, leaving 8 bases between. The CDR3 reads CATSRAQGQETQYF. The CDR3 nucleotides are TGTGCCACCAGCAGAGCGCAGGGGCAAGAGACCCAGTACTTC.

This sequence joins TRBV18 and TRBJ1-4; D remains unclear. Looked up from germline, CDR1 is KGHSH and CDR2 is LQKENI. V was shortened by 9 bases and J by 3 bases, with 11 bases between the two germline ends. The CDR3 is 13 residues long. In nucleotides, the CDR3 is TGTGCCAGTAGAGACACGGCTAATGAAAAACTGTTTTTT. Translation: CASRDTANEKLFF.

Concerning this clone: The junction and the germline gene differ at one end; a read error may be behind it. The chain recombines TRBV5-1 with TRBJ1-5; TRBD1 aligns across 7 bases. Germline assignment: CDR1 SGHRS and CDR2 YFSETQ. CDR3 length: 15 residues. CDR3 in amino acids: CASSLGTGGYQPQHF. The CDR3 DNA follows: TGCGCCAGCAGCTTGGGGACAGGAGGATATCAACCCCAGCATTTT.